Each of the 12 T cell receptor beta chains below was sequenced from the same sample in a study of PD-1 blockade in classical Hodgkin lymphoma. Every patient experienced relapse after autologous stem cell transplantation, and brentuximab vedotin exposure varied. Profiled with immunoSEQ multiplex PCR; TCRdb holds only in-frame clones, not every one. The table records 40,000 to 65,000 clones, over 75% of them present only once. Material: peripheral blood mononuclear cells (PBMCs), obtained at baseline. These receptors all come from a human donor with classical Hodgkin lymphoma.

The V gene is TRBV7-2, the J gene TRBJ2-3, with 10 bases aligning to TRBD2. This CDR3 has 12 amino acids. The germline CDR1 and CDR2 sequences are SGHTA and FQGNSA. V was pared by 3 bases and J by 9 bases, with 0 bases of the junction left unmatched. CDR3 coding DNA: TGTGCCAGCAGCTTGGGACTAGCGACGCAGTATTTT. This gives the protein CASSLGLATQYF. The full variable domain, completed using reference TRBV7-2 and TRBJ2-3, is GAGVSQSPSNKVTEKGKDVELRCDPISGHTALYWYRQSLGQGLEFLIYFQGNSAPDKSGLPSDRFSAERTGGSVSTLTIQRTQQEDSAVYLCASSLGLATQYFGPGTRLTVL.

This sequence joins TRBV18 and TRBJ1-1; no reliable D call. The V end lost 3 bases, the J end lost 5 bases, and 10 bases lay between the germline ends. The V gene's germline CDR1 is KGHSH and CDR2 LQKENI. The CDR3 loop spans 13 amino acids. CDR3 nucleotide sequence: TGTGCCAGCTCACCGGGTTTTCGAACTGAAGCTTTCTTT. Translated, it gives CASSPGFRTEAFF.

The chain has TRBV9 and TRBJ2-3, with TRBD2 identical over 14 bases. Germline CDR1 reads SGDLS; CDR2 reads YYNGEE. V lost 2 bases and J lost 6; bases outside the gene matches: 8. The CDR3 consists of 17 residues. The CDR3 nucleotides are TGTGCCAGCAGCGTTGGGACTAGCGGGAGAGGGTTGGATACGCAGTATTTT. Protein product: CASSVGTSGRGLDTQYF.

The gene calls are TRBV7-9 and TRBJ2-2, with 15 nucleotides matching TRBD2. This CDR3 has 17 residues. CDR1 and CDR2 from the germline V gene are SEHNR and FQNEAQ (reference sequence). Trimming removed 5 bases from V and 1 base from J; junction bases left unmatched: 2. CDR3 residues: CASSQGLAGGNTGELFF. The CDR3 DNA follows: TGTGCCAGCAGCCAGGGACTAGCGGGAGGGAACACCGGGGAGCTGTTTTTT.

The chain is built from TRBV5-1 and TRBJ1-2; D perhaps matches TRBD1 (5 bases). Germline CDR1 is SGHRS and CDR2 is YFSETQ. V gave up 4 bases and J gave up 2 bases, with 15 bases separating them. The length of the CDR3 is 15 residues. The chain's CDR3 is CASSRGGPENYGYTF. The CDR3 coding sequence is TGCGCCAGCAGCCGCGGGGGACCAGAAAACTATGGCTACACCTTC.

The gene calls are TRBV7-9 and TRBJ1-1; TRBD1 is a possible D gene (5 bases). The CDR3 extends over 15 amino acids. Germline CDR1 is SEHNR and CDR2 is FQNEAQ (reference sequence). V dropped 2 bases and J dropped 4 bases, with 14 bases sitting between them. As DNA, the CDR3 is TGTGCCAGCAGCTTACGAGGGGTAGGGAGCACTGAAGCTTTCTTT. Protein product: CASSLRGVGSTEAFF.

The chain carries TRBV7-8 and TRBJ1-4, with a weak D call TRBD1 (5 bases). Trimming stripped 0 bases from V and 5 bases from J, with 10 bases between. The germline V gene encodes CDR1 SGHVS and CDR2 FQNEAQ. The CDR3 has 15 amino acids. Here the CDR3 DNA reads TGTGCCAGCAGCTTAGCTCCGGGACTAAATGAAAAACTGTTTTTT. It is translated as CASSLAPGLNEKLFF.

The rearrangement joins TRBV11-2 to TRBJ1-2; perhaps TRBD1 as D (6 bases). Germline V gene data show CDR1 as SGHAT and CDR2 as FQNNGV. Trimming cost V 1 base and J 4 bases, with 16 bases left between them. CDR3 length equals 16 residues. The CDR3 region is CASSLGAGAGGYGYTF. The CDR3 region has the DNA TGTGCCAGCAGCTTAGGGGCAGGGGCCGGTGGCTATGGCTACACCTTC.

This clone appeared a single time. J is TRBJ1-3 and V is TRBV2; TRBD1 agrees at 9 bases. J lost 0 bases, V lost 5 bases, and 5 bases had no gene match. The germline V gene encodes CDR1 SNHLY and CDR2 FYNNEI. The CDR3 runs to 16 residues. CDR3 DNA sequence: TGTGCCAGCAGTTCGGACAGGGGCAGCTCTGGAAACACCATATATTTT. This encodes CASSSDRGSSGNTIYF. Supplemented by reference TRBV2 and TRBJ1-3, the full variable domain reads EPEVTQTPSHQVTQMGQEVILRCVPISNHLYFYWYRQILGQKVEFLVSFYNNEISEKSEIFDDQFSVERPDGSNFTLKIRSTKLEDSAMYFCASSSDRGSSGNTIYFGEGSWLTVV.

The chain links TRBV10-3 to TRBJ2-7; D may be TRBD1 (6 bases). The CDR3 is 14 amino acids. Germline values: CDR1 ENHRY, CDR2 SYGVKD. The V end lost 3 bases, the J end lost 4 bases, and 13 bases lay between the germline ends. Here the CDR3 DNA reads TGTGCCATCAGTGACCCGGACAGAGCTTACGAGCAGTACTTC. Amino acid sequence: CAISDPDRAYEQYF.

The chain uses TRBV5-6 and TRBJ2-5, with 9 bases fitting TRBD2. CDR3 length: 14 residues. Trimming cost V 9 bases and J 5 bases; bases outside gene matches: 11. CDR1 and CDR2 from the germline V gene are SGHDT and YYEEEE. The CDR3: CATLEGTSLETQYF. CDR3 DNA: TGTGCCACGTTAGAAGGGACTAGCCTCGAGACCCAGTACTTC.

V and J are TRBV7-8 and TRBJ2-2; 7 bases match TRBD2. Germline lookup yields CDR1 SGHVS and CDR2 FQNEAQ. The CDR3 covers 15 residues. V lost 5 bases and J lost 0; bases outside the gene matches: 3. In nucleotides, the CDR3 is TGTGCCAGCAGCCCGGGACTAACGAACACCGGGGAGCTGTTTTTT. Its protein product is CASSPGLTNTGELFF.